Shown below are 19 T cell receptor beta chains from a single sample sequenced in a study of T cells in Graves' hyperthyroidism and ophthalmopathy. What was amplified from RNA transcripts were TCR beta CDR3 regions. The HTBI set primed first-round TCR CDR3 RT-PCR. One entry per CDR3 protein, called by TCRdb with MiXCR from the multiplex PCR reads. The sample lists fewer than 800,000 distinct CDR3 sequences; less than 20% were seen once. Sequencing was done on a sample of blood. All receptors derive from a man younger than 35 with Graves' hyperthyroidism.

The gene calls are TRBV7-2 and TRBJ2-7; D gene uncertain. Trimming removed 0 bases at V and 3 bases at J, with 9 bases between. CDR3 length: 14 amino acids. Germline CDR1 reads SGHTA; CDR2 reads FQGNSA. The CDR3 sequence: CASSLAGSLYEQYF. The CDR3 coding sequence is TGTGCCAGCAGCTTAGCGGGCAGCCTCTACGAGCAGTACTTC.

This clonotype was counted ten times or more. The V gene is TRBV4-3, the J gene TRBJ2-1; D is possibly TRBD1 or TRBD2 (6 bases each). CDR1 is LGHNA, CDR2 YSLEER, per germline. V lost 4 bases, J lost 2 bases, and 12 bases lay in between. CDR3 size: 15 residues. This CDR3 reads CASSPEGQTYNEQFF. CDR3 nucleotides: TGCGCCAGCAGCCCGGAGGGACAAACCTACAATGAGCAGTTCTTC.

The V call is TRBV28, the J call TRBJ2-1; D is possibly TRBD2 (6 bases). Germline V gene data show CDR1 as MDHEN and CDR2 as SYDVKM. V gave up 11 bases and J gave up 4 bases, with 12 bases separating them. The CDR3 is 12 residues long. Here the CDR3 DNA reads TGTGCCGTCGGGAGCCTTTACAATGAGCAGTTCTTC. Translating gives CAVGSLYNEQFF.

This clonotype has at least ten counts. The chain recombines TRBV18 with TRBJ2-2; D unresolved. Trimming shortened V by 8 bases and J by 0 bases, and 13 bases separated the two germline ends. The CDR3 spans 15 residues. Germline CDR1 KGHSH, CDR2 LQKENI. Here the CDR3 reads CASVANGANTGELFF. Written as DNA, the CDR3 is TGTGCCAGCGTTGCAAACGGAGCGAACACCGGGGAGCTGTTTTTT.

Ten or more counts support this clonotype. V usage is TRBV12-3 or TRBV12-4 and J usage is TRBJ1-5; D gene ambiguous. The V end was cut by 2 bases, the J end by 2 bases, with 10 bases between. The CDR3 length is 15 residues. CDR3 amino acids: CASSLWGSGNQPQHF. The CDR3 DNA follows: TGTGCCAGCAGTTTATGGGGTTCGGGCAATCAGCCCCAGCATTTT.

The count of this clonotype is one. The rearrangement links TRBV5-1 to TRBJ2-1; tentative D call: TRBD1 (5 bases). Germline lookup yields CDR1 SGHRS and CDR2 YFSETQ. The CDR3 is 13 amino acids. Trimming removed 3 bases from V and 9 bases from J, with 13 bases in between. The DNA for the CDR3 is TGCGCCAGCAGCTGGCAGGGTAACCGTGAGCAGTTCTTC. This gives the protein CASSWQGNREQFF.

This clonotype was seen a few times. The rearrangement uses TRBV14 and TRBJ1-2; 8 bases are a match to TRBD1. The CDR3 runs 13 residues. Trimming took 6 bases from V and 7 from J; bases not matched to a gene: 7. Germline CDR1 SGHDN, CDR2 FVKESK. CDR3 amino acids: CASSFGQGGGYTF. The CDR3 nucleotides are TGTGCCAGCAGTTTTGGACAGGGTGGTGGCTACACCTTC.

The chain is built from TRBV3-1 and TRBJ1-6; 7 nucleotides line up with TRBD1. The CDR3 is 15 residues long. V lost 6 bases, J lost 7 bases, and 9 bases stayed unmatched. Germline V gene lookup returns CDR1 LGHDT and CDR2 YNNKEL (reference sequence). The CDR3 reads CASSPPRGLNSPLHF. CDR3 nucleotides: TGTGCCAGCAGTCCCCCCAGGGGGTTAAATTCACCCCTCCACTTT.

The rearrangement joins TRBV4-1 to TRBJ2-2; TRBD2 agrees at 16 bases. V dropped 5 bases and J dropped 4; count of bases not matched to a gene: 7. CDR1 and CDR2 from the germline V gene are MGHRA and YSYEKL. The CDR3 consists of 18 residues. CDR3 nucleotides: TGCGCCAGCAGCTCAGGGACTAGCGGGAGGGGTATCACCGGGGAGCTGTTTTTT. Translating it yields CASSSGTSGRGITGELFF.

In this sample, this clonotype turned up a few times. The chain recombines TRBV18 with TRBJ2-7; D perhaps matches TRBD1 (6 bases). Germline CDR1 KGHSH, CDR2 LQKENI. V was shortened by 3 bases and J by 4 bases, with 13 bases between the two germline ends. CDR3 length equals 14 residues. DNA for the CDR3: TGTGCCAGCTCACCGAGGGACACCAGATACGAGCAGTACTTC. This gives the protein CASSPRDTRYEQYF.

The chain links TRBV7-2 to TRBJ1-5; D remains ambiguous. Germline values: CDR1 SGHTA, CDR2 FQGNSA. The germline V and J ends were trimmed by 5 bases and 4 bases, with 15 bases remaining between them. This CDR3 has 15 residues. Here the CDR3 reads CASSPFGSTNQPQHF. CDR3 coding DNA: TGTGCCAGCAGCCCATTCGGGAGTACAAATCAGCCCCAGCATTTT.

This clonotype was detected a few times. CDR3 region: CASSPGAESVTQYF. CDR3 coding DNA: TGTGCCAGCAGCCCGGGGGCCGAGTCCGTGACCCAGTACTTC. This sequence joins TRBV7-9 and TRBJ2-5; D could derive from TRBD1 or TRBD2 (6 bases each). This CDR3 region has 14 residues. In germline, CDR1 is SEHNR, CDR2 FQNEAQ (reference sequence). Trimming left V 5 bases short and J 7 bases short, with 17 bases between.

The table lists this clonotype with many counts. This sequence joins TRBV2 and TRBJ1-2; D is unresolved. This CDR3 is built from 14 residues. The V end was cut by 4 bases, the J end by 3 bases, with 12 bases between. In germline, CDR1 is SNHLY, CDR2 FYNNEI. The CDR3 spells CASSVTGVDYGYTF. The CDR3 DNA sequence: TGTGCCAGCAGTGTCACTGGGGTCGACTATGGCTACACCTTC.

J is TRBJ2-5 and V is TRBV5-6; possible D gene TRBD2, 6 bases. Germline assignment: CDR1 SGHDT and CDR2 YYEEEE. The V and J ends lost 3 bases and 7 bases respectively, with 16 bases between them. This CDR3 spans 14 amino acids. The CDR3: CASSSRDFAGTQYF. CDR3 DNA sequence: TGTGCCAGCAGCTCCCGGGACTTTGCGGGGACCCAGTACTTC.

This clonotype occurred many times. The CDR3 DNA reads as TGTGCCAGCAGTCTCCGAGGACAGCCAGGCAATCAGCCCCAGCATTTT. It yields the protein CASSLRGQPGNQPQHF. The chain is built from TRBV12-3 or TRBV12-4 and TRBJ1-5; a possible D gene is TRBD1 (6 bases). Between the trimmed V and J ends, which lost 5 bases and 2 bases, there was a span of 16 bases. The CDR3 sequence is 16 residues long.

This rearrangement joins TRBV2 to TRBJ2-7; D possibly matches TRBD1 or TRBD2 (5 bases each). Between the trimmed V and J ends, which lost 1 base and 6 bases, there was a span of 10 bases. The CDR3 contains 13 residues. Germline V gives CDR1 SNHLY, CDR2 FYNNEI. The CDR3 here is CASSEGAGTEQYF. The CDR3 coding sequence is TGTGCCAGCAGTGAAGGAGCAGGGACCGAGCAGTACTTC. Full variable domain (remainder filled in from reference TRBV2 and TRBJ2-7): EPEVTQTPSHQVTQMGQEVILRCVPISNHLYFYWYRQILGQKVEFLVSFYNNEISEKSEIFDDQFSVERPDGSNFTLKIRSTKLEDSAMYFCASSEGAGTEQYFGPGTRLTVT.

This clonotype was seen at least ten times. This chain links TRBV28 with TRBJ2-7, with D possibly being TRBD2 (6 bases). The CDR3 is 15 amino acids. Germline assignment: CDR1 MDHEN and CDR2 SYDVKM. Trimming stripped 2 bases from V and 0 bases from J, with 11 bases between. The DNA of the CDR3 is TGTGCCAGCAGTTTACTGCGGGGAAGCTCCTACGAGCAGTACTTC. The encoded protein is CASSLLRGSSYEQYF.

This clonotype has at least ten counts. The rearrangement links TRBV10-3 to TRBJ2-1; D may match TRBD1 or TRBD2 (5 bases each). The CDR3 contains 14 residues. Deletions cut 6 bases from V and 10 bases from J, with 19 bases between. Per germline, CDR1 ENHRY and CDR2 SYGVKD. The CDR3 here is CAISEGPGNSEQFF. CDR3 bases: TGTGCCATCAGCGAGGGACCGGGCAATTCGGAGCAGTTCTTC.

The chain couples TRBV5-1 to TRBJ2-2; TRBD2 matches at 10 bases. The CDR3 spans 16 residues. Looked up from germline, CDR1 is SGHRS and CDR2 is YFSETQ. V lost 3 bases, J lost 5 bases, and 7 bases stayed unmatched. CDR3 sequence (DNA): TGCGCCAGCAGCTCTAGCGGGAGTCGAGGGACCGGGGAGCTGTTTTTT. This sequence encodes CASSSSGSRGTGELFF.